This T cell receptor beta chain was sequenced for a study of T-cell reconstitution after alpha-beta-depleted transplantation in children. Study results and limitations: Reported findings indicate that, about two months after transplant, alpha-beta T cells came from several hundred expanded clones, which were derived from non-depleted graft cells.

The TCRbeta library was prepared with unique molecular identifiers. TCRdb reprocessed the PCR reads via MiXCR and lists one record per CDR3 protein. The repertoire holds approximately 170,000 distinct CDR3 sequences, with 11% as singletons. This clonotype has at least ten counts. The antigen remains unidentified. Sequenced here: PBMCs, sampled before TCRalphabeta/CD19-depleted stem cell transplant. The sequence came from a boy aged 2 to 9 with acute myeloid leukemia, due to receive a stem cell transplant.

CDR3 in DNA: TGCGCCAGCAGCTTGTTATCACTAAGGCGGGAGGGCAATGAGCAGTTCTTC. Amino acids: CASSLLSLRREGNEQFF. The chain has TRBV5-1 and TRBJ2-1; 9 bases agree with TRBD2. Germline CDR1 is SGHRS and CDR2 is YFSETQ. Unmatched junction bases numbered 11, after V lost 1 base and J lost 6 bases. CDR3 length: 17 amino acids.